Below, one TCR beta chain is given with its context. The data stem from a study of tissue T cells after allogeneic stem cell transplantation. Repertoires were generated with immunoSEQ multiplex PCR, while TCRdb's copy carries only in-frame clones and drops some. This table has about 26,000 clones, 91% appearing once. The CDR3 contains 15 residues. The J segment lost 0 bases and the V segment lost 5 bases, leaving 2 bases of the junction unmatched. Germline CDR1 is MDHEN and CDR2 is SYDVKM. The sequenced sample was blood, obtained before transplantation. This sequence joins TRBV28 and TRBJ1-3; 9 nucleotides match TRBD1. The sequence was obtained from a male donor aged 60 or older who later had graft-versus-host disease after an allogeneic stem cell transplant. CDR3 DNA sequence: TGTGCCAGCAGTCCGGGACAGGGCTCTGGAAACACCATATATTTT. Translation: CASSPGQGSGNTIYF.